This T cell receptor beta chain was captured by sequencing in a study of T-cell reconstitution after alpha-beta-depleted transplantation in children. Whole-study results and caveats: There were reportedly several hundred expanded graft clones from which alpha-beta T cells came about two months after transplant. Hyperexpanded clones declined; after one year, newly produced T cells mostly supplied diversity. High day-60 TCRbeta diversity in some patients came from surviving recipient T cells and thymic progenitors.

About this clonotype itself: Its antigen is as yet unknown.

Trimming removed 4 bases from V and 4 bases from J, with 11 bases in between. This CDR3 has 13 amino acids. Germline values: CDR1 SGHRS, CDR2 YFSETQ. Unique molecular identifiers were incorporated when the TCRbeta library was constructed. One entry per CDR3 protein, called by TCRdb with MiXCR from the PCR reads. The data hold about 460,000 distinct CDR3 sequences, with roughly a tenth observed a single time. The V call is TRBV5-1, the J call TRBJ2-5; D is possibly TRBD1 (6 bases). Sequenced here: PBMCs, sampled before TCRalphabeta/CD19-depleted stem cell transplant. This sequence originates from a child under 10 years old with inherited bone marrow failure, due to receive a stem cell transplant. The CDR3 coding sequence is TGCGCCAGCAGCCGGGACAACCCAGAGACCCAGTACTTC. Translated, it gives CASSRDNPETQYF.